This TCR beta chain was captured in a study of OX40 agonist ivuxolimab in advanced cancers. Study-wide results and limits: CD8+ T cells averaged more expanded clones than CD4+.

With regard to this clone: Its target is not known.

Produced via immunoSEQ multiplex PCR; TCRdb's table is partial and in-frame only. The sample carries approximately 91,000 clones, 87% recorded once. The sample was CD4+ or CD8+ T cells sorted from blood, taken in a trial of the OX40 agonist ivuxolimab. The sequence was collected from an adult with an advanced solid tumor such as melanoma, head and neck, liver or kidney cancer.

CDR3 amino acids: CASTTTGATGNTIYF. The DNA for the CDR3 is TGTGCCAGCACCACGACAGGGGCTACTGGAAACACCATATATTTT. V is TRBV6-1 and J is TRBJ1-3, with 8 positions matching TRBD1. This CDR3 comprises 15 residues. Trimming removed 7 bases from V and 2 bases from J; junction bases left unmatched: 7. Germline values: CDR1 MNHNS, CDR2 SASEGT.